The clone carrying this T cell receptor beta chain was detected once. This specimen comes from a study of T cell changes during pregnancy in multiple sclerosis. Sequenced by immunoSEQ multiplex PCR; TCRdb stores in-frame clones only, minus some. The profile shows 36,000 or so clones, more than 75% of them singletons. V lost 3 bases, J lost 4 bases, and 7 bases stayed unmatched. This CDR3 is 16 amino acids long. Germline CDR1 MRHNA, CDR2 SNTAGT. This TCR came from a female donor with multiple sclerosis, enrolled in a pregnancy study. The sequenced sample was CD4+ T cells from peripheral blood mononuclear cells, obtained in the first trimester of pregnancy. The chain recombines TRBV6-4 with TRBJ2-1; 9 bases match TRBD2. This chain's CDR3 is CASSDLRGGFYNEQFF. The CDR3 DNA reads TGTGCCAGCAGTGATCTGCGGGGGGGATTTTACAATGAGCAGTTCTTC.